This TCR beta chain was sequenced for a study of cytomegalovirus exposure and HLA in healthy donors. In the study overall: Among around 200 million T cells, an earlier analysis found about 110 million unique TCR beta sequences.

PCR amplification relied on 60 Vbeta primers (plus 13 Jbeta primers). Method: immunoSEQ multiplex PCR; TCRdb's copy keeps in-frame clones and lacks some. The table records more than 95,000 clones, over 65% of them present only once. The length of the CDR3 is 15 residues. V lost 6 bases, J lost 1 base, and 15 bases lay in between. From germline, CDR1 is SGHAT and CDR2 FQNNGV. In the case of this clone: Its target is unknown.

Overall study results and limits: DRB1 had the most TCR associations and HLA-C the fewest, a later analysis found, with rates varying by HLA locus. The only immune exposure information that was available was CMV serostatus.

Sequences were obtained from PBMCs. The J gene is TRBJ1-1, the V gene TRBV11-2, with a tentative D call TRBD1 (5 bases). The clonotype was recovered from a woman in her forties in good health and CMV-seronegative. CDR3 sequence (DNA): TGTGCCAGCAGTCCTCCGACAGAGAAGAACACTGAAGCTTTCTTT. Encoded protein: CASSPPTEKNTEAFF.